Listed below are T cell receptor beta chains from one sample, sequenced in a study of human T cells and chemical hapten exposure. MiXCR was run by TCRdb on the RACE reads, yielding one entry per CDR3 protein. The table has 140,000 or so distinct CDR3 sequences, 12% seen once. Here the sequenced sample was whole blood, taken in connection with sensitization to the hapten diphenylcyclopropenone (DPC). Source of these receptors: a woman aged 45-60 years with alopecia areata. Some clones in this sample may be carry-over from other donors' samples. Each CDR3 is given without its conserved first and last residue. Each record gives: V gene, clone size, J gene, CDR3 protein. Clone sizes are given selectively: once, few, many, or a class where the clone is expanded.

TRBV12-2	-	TRBJ1-3	ASRLGGRNSGNTIY
TRBV29-1	few	TRBJ2-1	SVVPGGRGNEQF
TRBV29-1	few	TRBJ2-5	SVDPGGQETQY
TRBV27	-	TRBJ2-7	ASSLQGEWYEQY
TRBV5-4	-	TRBJ2-7	ASSLALNEQY
TRBV12-3/TRBV12-4	-	TRBJ2-5	ASSFRTGQETQY
TRBV6-6	few	TRBJ2-3	ASSYSTWGADTQY
TRBV6-6	-	TRBJ2-2	ASTRQGANTGELF
TRBV29-1	many	TRBJ2-1	SVDRGEQF
TRBV10-3	-	TRBJ2-4	AISDVADHGNIQY
TRBV20-1	few	TRBJ1-1	SASGPSEAF
TRBV7-9	-	TRBJ1-1	ASSSPGPLGTEAF
TRBV7-3	-	TRBJ1-6	ASSFGQGNSPLH
TRBV5-1	few	TRBJ1-2	ASSLDGTAFNYGYT
TRBV28	-	TRBJ2-5	ASSLAGYETQY
TRBV5-4	many	TRBJ1-2	ASSLDRFYGYT
TRBV5-1	-	TRBJ2-6	ASSLGNGSGANVLT
TRBV3-1	-	TRBJ1-1	ASSRTGGAEAF
TRBV28	few	TRBJ1-4	AITEAGQANEKLF
TRBV18	few	TRBJ1-1	ASSPQGGNTEAF
TRBV7-6	few	TRBJ2-5	ASSSSGLAVETQY
TRBV27	-	TRBJ2-1	ASSSPRQRIAYNEQF
TRBV27	many	TRBJ2-3	ASSLGSGTDTQY
TRBV24-1	once	TRBJ2-1	AISDPPDNEQF
TRBV7-9	many	TRBJ2-7	ASSPGQGAASEQY
TRBV6-2/TRBV6-3	-	TRBJ2-5	ASSYSAETQY
TRBV6-5	many	TRBJ1-3	ASRGTGRTSGNTIY
TRBV5-1	-	TRBJ1-6	ASSLETGINSPLH
TRBV18	few	TRBJ2-3	ASSLLRGDTQY
TRBV6-2/TRBV6-3	-	TRBJ1-3	ASSYSRTGSLSGNTIY
TRBV7-9	few	TRBJ1-6	ASSITGQGDSPLH
TRBV29-1	few	TRBJ2-5	SVAPSGYQETQY
TRBV3-1	many	TRBJ2-7	ASSPLGQSGSYEQY
TRBV7-9	many	TRBJ1-5	ASSSPNQPQH
TRBV10-2	-	TRBJ2-1	ASSGAGGPPNEQF
TRBV11-1	few	TRBJ1-1	ASSRDPGTEAF
TRBV5-4	-	TRBJ2-3	ASSFAASGRRTDTQY
TRBV10-1	-	TRBJ2-5	ASSESIGPGTETQY
TRBV7-2	-	TRBJ2-3	ASSPGQGVGTDTQY
TRBV11-2	-	TRBJ2-7	ASSFPGLAGYEQY
TRBV11-2	-	TRBJ2-7	PSSPPGPQ
TRBV7-9	-	TRBJ1-2	ASSLTQGEYT
TRBV3-1	-	TRBJ2-1	ASSRTSGSLDNEQF
TRBV2	many	TRBJ2-3	ASSGGTNGTDTQY
TRBV12-3/TRBV12-4	-	TRBJ1-6	ASTTSASNSPLH
TRBV7-6	many	TRBJ1-2	ASSLAHGTNYGYT
TRBV20-1	many	TRBJ2-1	SAYRREEQF
TRBV11-2	-	TRBJ2-1	ASSPRLDNEQF
TRBV11-2	many	TRBJ2-1	ASSGTAGREQF
TRBV29-1	few	TRBJ2-3	SALPPTGGTDTQY
TRBV3-1	many	TRBJ2-5	ASTSAGGRETQY
TRBV19	many	TRBJ2-7	AMEAGPEPYEQY
TRBV7-8	-	TRBJ2-1	ASSFLIAGNEQF
TRBV7-9	many	TRBJ2-1	ASSSSGSPSNEQF
TRBV7-2	many	TRBJ2-7	ASAGGSYEQY
TRBV15	once	TRBJ2-5	ATSRGSGEGETQY
TRBV7-2	-	TRBJ2-3	ASSSTSTDTQY